This T cell receptor (beta chain) originates from a study of siplizumab effects on memory and regulatory T cells. General study findings and limits: The diversity of naive T cells seemed greater than that of memory cells, and their alloresponse contribution seemed major.

A remark on this clone: The antigen is not known.

Sequencing used immunoSEQ multiplex PCR; TCRdb keeps in-frame clones, though not all of them. The sample holds some 100,000 clones, roughly 96% seen once. This CDR3 is built from 12 residues. The sequencing sample was made of naive CD4+ T cells sorted from blood. The V gene is TRBV21-1, the J gene TRBJ2-7; TRBD1 is the table's D call and was not checked against the DNA. TRBV21-1 is a known pseudogene. The source is a human donor in good health. The CDR3 spells CASSKRQDEQYF. In nucleotides, the CDR3 is TGTGCCAGCAGCAAAAGACAGGACGAGCAGTACTTC.